The present entry profiles one T cell receptor beta chain with its context. Its antigen is unknown. No much larger clone is present one base from it, and per-base qualities are unavailable. Whole blood was collected in K2EDTA tubes by collaborating institutions according to the institutions' own protocols. For TCRbeta analysis, collaborators shipped samples in one of three forms: frozen whole blood, isolated PBMCs, or DNA extracted from either of those sample types. Its CDR3 holds 15 amino acids, cysteine through phenylalanine. Of the read, only the CDR3 DNA is kept; its 45 bases are in frame from base 1. CDR1 and CDR2, per the germline V gene, are MNHEY and SVGAGI. Trimmed from V: 9 bases; trimmed from J: 1 base; junction bases lacking a gene match: 8. TCRbeta CDR3 regions were amplified from genomic DNA by means of the immunoSEQ Assay, a bias-controlled multiplex PCR. Regarding the original processing steps: The number of nucleated cells in each sample was estimated from the amplification of reference gene primers within the assay. Sequence reads were collapsed and filtered to measure the absolute abundance of every unique TCRbeta CDR3 rearrangement. For each sample, productive Simpson clonality was calculated by taking the square root of Simpson's diversity index across productive rearrangements. What TCRdb holds here is the immuneACCESS table cut down to in-frame rearrangements. Part of the clones is not present; checked against another copy, under half of the missing clones reflect an unresolved V gene, and the others are unexplained. That table furnishes V, J and clone size, whereas the DNA furnished D and trimming. The sample table records about 80,000 clones; over 70% of these occur just once. The ten largest make up around 6% of the sample.

This entry comes from a study of blood T cell repertoires in COVID-19 (TCRdb year 2020). Context from the whole study: Samples from collaborators originated in the United States, Italy and Spain and spanned both the acute and convalescent phases of COVID-19. The prospective study material was composed of cDNA or gDNA derived from T cells, B-cell-depleted T cells, or PBMCs. Subjects who had been exposed to COVID-19, were actively infected with it, or had recovered from it provided the deeply sampled blood TCRbeta repertoires that made up the dataset. A freely available public database, intended as a resource for researchers studying the immune response to SARS-CoV-2, is where the repertoires were released. Samples came from the ongoing ImmuneRACE study (first 160 participants) plus 1,254 subjects from 6 global collaborators. A de-identified subject ID, COVID-19 status, age in years and sex were almost always included in the sample metadata. Where available, HLA class I and class II types were taken from metadata supplied by the sample provider and were not determined by assay-based typing.

Results the study describes overall, beyond this receptor: How much clinical and demographic metadata was included differed by source and by participant, and the metadata was provided uncurated.

This receptor was obtained from a man in his fifties with active or convalescent COVID-19. In this chain, TRBV6-5 is recombined with TRBJ1-5; TRBD1 fits 8 bases in the junction. Material: peripheral blood. The encoded CDR3 is CASKDRELSNQPQHF. The DNA is TGTGCCAGTAAGGACAGGGAGTTGAGCAATCAGCCCCAGCATTTT.